The T cell receptor (beta chain) described here comes from a study of cytomegalovirus exposure and HLA in healthy donors (dated by TCRdb to the late 2010s). In terms of the full investigation: An earlier analysis of some 500 of the donors reported 250 to 300 Gb of sequence data and 117 million unique TCR beta sequences from roughly 180 million T cells. An early release that covered around 590 HLA-typed donors contained 300 to 350 gigabases of sequencing data and some 87 million unique TCR sequences. The genetic ancestry cluster associated with self-reported Caucasian donors included 65% to 90% of the roughly 390 genotyped donors. The study aimed to test whether cataloging public T cell receptors could reveal signatures of past pathogen exposure. The T cell repertoires of under 700 subjects were profiled by immunosequencing and related to cytomegalovirus serostatus. A separate validation cohort of roughly 110 different subjects was used in addition to the roughly 670-subject first cohort. High-throughput TCR immunosequencing, statistical association of individual TCRs with disease status, and machine learning were combined to predict cytomegalovirus infection status. In a later analysis, previously published TCR beta repertoires from more than 500 donors were re-analyzed and high-resolution HLA genotyping was added so that TCR occurrence patterns could be studied. Rather than using new phenotypic data, the later analysis identified candidate immune exposures from TCR beta sequences and from how often those sequences occurred across donors. An earlier analysis of 500 to 750 of the donors applied high-throughput TCR beta sequencing to assess whether each TCR beta V gene segment acted as functional or pseudogenic. Donor age, sex, ethnicity and CMV serostatus were compiled together with the repertoire data. Genome-wide SNP genotypes for about 65% of the 666 donors were used in a later genetic analysis, which treated that subset as a discovery cohort. Every discovery cohort repertoire had been produced on one sequencing platform. HLA typing covered class I and class II loci at four-digit resolution. The number of typed donors differed by locus: 629-630 for A, B, C, DRB1 and DQB1; approximately 520 for DQA1; about 600 for DPA1; and 450 to 480 for DPB1. Because of strong linkage in the cohort, five DR-DQ haplotypes were treated as single units for association and clustering. Among about 360 genotyped donors of the cohort, an average of around 240,000 unique TCR beta nucleotide sequences were sequenced per donor, around 20% of them non-productive. Results and caveats for the whole study, not just this receptor: In a later analysis, the rate of TCR association differed among HLA loci, with DRB1 alleles having the most associated TCRs and HLA-C alleles having the fewest. In a later genetic analysis, fewer N-insertions in productive TCRs were reported among donors in an Asian-associated ancestry cluster than the approximately 630-donor mean. Several of the top co-occurrence clusters appeared to be linked to parvovirus B19, influenza, CMV and Epstein-Barr virus, according to a later analysis. A later analysis found that HLA-associated TCR beta chains were more clonally expanded and had lower generation probabilities than equally common non-associated chains. Because some donors lacked HLA typing at each locus, the association tests relied only on the typed subset. Correlated functional status among segregating V segments might be attributable to linkage disequilibrium, but an unknown experimental factor could not be ruled out. A further reported finding was that TCR beta sequences accurately predicted the HLA-A and HLA-B alleles for most subjects in the first cohort. Cytomegalovirus status was reported to be diagnosed by the classifier with high specificity and sensitivity in both the original and validation cohorts. The sequencing pipeline was judged likely to have produced a cluster of highly shared sequence variants as a technical artifact. Because the 87-base-pair reads could not distinguish some IMGT-functional V segments, including TRBV6-2 and TRBV6-3, those segments were excluded. Presence/absence analyses assumed roughly uniform sequencing depth across donors, an assumption that may not hold. A later analysis found that most CMV-associated TCR beta chains appeared HLA-restricted, with HLA associations seemingly driven largely by CMV exposure. For the cohort, immune exposure information was limited to CMV serostatus. At a false discovery rate of 0.05, a later analysis linked 16,951 TCR beta sequences to specific HLA alleles. A total of fewer than 200 TCR beta chains were listed by the study as associated with cytomegalovirus. In vitro tests confirmed that a few of the cytomegalovirus-associated TCR beta chains recognize cytomegalovirus antigens. The authors suggested that the approach could potentially be extended to other disease states and immunological phenotypes. Most TCR sequences were seen in very few donors, while some public TCRs were found in many individuals. In this cohort, only TCR beta chains were sequenced, and detectable features were limited by the absence of alpha or paired-chain data. In a later genetic analysis, a missense DCLRE1C variant was associated with V-gene and J-gene trimming of TCR beta chains, and the association was replicated in an independent cohort. In an earlier analysis of more than 450 of the donors, most TCR beta V segments were observed in productive rearrangements about 87% or about 30% of the time, broadly matching IMGT annotations. The earlier analysis of 450 to 700 of the donors excluded 15 to 20 rarely observed V segments, including chromosome 9 orphons, because counts were too low. Assigning TCR associations to individual alleles was difficult when HLA alleles, especially DR and DQ, strongly co-occurred.

The method behind the library was the immunoSEQ multiplex PCR assay. The multiplex PCR relied on a mix of 60 forward primers for TCR Vbeta segments and 13 reverse primers for TCR Jbeta segments. Amplification of the CDR3 region of rearranged TCR beta genes was performed with a multiplex PCR assay on genomic DNA. The Illumina HiSeq System was used to sequence the amplified TCR beta libraries as 87-base-pair reads. For the original study's pipeline: Across the 670 or so repertoires, a later analysis counted some 81 million unique TCR beta chains, around 11 million of which were shared by at least two donors. To remove PCR and sequencing errors, raw reads were error-corrected and collapsed into unique sequences using a nearest-neighbor algorithm that merged closely related sequences. To assign V, D and J gene segments, CDR3 sequences were aligned to IMGT reference sequences. Each retained sequence needed at least a six-nucleotide match to both a V gene segment and a J gene segment. A rearrangement was called productive if the CDR3 had no stop codons and remained in frame with V and J, and every other rearrangement was called non-productive. Following IMGT convention, CDR3 was defined as the stretch from the second conserved V-encoded cysteine to the conserved J-encoded phenylalanine. In an earlier analysis of roughly 580 of the donors, sequences lacking an unambiguous match to a single V gene segment were excluded. An earlier analysis of 450 to 650 of the donors called V segments functional above 56.7% productive rearrangements and segregating when the between-donor standard deviation exceeded 5%. To diagnose cytomegalovirus status from the catalog of TCR beta chain sequences, a statistical classification framework was built. In a later analysis, V and J genes were assigned by comparing TCR nucleotide sequences against IMGT/GENE-DB human TR gene sequences. In a later analysis, CDR3 sequences and most-parsimonious VDJ recombination scenarios were assigned using the TCRdist pipeline. In a later analysis, each TCR beta chain was defined by its CDR3 amino acid sequence together with its V-gene family, and reads without a unique V-gene family were excluded. In a later analysis, 450 to 600 highly shared, low-generation-probability nucleotide sequences were removed to address suspected cross-contamination and a sequencing artifact. A later analysis calculated a clonal expansion index for each public chain from normalized within-repertoire ranks of inferred template counts. Generation probabilities in a later analysis came from a VDJ recombination model fitted to out-of-frame rearrangements, and those results were checked against IGoR. A later analysis scored TCR-TCR, TCR-HLA and TCR-CMV co-occurrence with hypergeometric tests, applying a repertoire-size bias correction to TCR pairs. False discovery rates were estimated in a later analysis by permuting HLA or CMV assignments 20 times. In a later analysis, co-occurring TCRs were grouped with DBSCAN, and TCRdist sequence similarity was added when clustering was performed within HLA-allele-positive subsets. For co-occurrence clustering, repertoires with fewer than 30,000 or more than 120,000 public chains were excluded, along with five repertoires with anomalous nucleotide sharing. Not all clones reach the TCRdb copy of this immuneACCESS table, which keeps in-frame sequences only. Checked studies attribute under half of the gap to unresolved V genes and leave the rest unexplained. V and J calls and clone size come straight from that table; D and trimming were deduced from the DNA. The sample table shows almost 200,000 clones, and approximately 85% are seen once. Jointly, the top ten make up over 2% of the sample.

The cohort comprised 670 or so healthy bone marrow donors. At the time of sampling, every cohort member was nominally healthy, though immune exposures that went unrecorded were likely present. The donor was CMV seronegative and was included in the group of a few hundred seronegative cohort members. Each donor provided a peripheral blood sample, and peripheral blood mononuclear cells were used for TCR beta sequencing. The Qiagen DNeasy Blood Extraction Kit was used to extract genomic DNA from the blood cell samples. From the cysteine up to the phenylalanine, the CDR3 has a length of 14 residues. Only the CDR3 portion is preserved as DNA: 42 bases, with reading frame beginning at the first base. Looking up the germline V gene yields CDR1 SQVTM and CDR2 ANQGSEA. The germline V and J ends show losses of 7 bases and 3 bases respectively, and no gene match explains 8 bases of the junction. This clone was observed a single time. Its antigen is still unknown. No base quality values were provided; no much bigger clone lies one nucleotide off.

This clonotype was obtained from a woman aged 45-60 years in good health and CMV-seronegative. Specimen: PBMCs. Recombination connected TRBV29-1 to TRBJ1-2, with TRBD1 matching 10 junction bases. The nucleotide sequence reads TGCAGCGCAGAGACAGGGGGCAAGGACTATGGCTACACCTTC. It translates as CSAETGGKDYGYTF.